These T cell receptor beta chains were read from a single sample in a study of blood T cell repertoires in COVID-19. Libraries were prepared by immunoSEQ multiplex PCR; TCRdb keeps only in-frame clonotypes and omits some of them. The repertoire holds about 210,000 clones, with about 90% as singletons. The sample consisted of peripheral blood. Source of these receptors: a man between 18 and 35 years old with active or convalescent COVID-19. Each CDR3 is given with its conserved first and last residue. A D gene is named only where the DNA matches it firmly.

V,J,D,CDR3
TRBV30,TRBJ2-7,.,CAWSVASYEQYF
TRBV7-9,TRBJ1-1,.,CASSLGRGMDTEAFF
TRBV5-6,TRBJ1-2,TRBD1,CASSSQRQGFHGYTF
TRBV19,TRBJ2-1,TRBD1,CASSPGQSYNEQFF
TRBV6-6,TRBJ1-1,.,CATLRPDTEAFF
TRBV15,TRBJ2-1,TRBD2,CATSRDRKEREWRYNEQFF
TRBV12-5,TRBJ2-5,TRBD2,CASGLVPSIGLVQETQYF
TRBV30,TRBJ2-1,.,CAWRFPLHLSYNEQFF
TRBV15,TRBJ2-7,TRBD2,CATSREGGRASYEQYF
TRBV6-6,TRBJ1-5,TRBD1,CASSYRGQGGHQPQHF
TRBV7-8,TRBJ2-2,.,CASSLRQGRRTGELFF
TRBV13,TRBJ1-2,TRBD1,CASSYTQGAGGYTF
TRBV11-3,TRBJ2-3,TRBD2,CASSLGVAGGHTQYF
TRBV7-9,TRBJ1-5,TRBD1,CASSAQGPHQPQHF
TRBV4-1,TRBJ1-2,TRBD1,CASSQGQTDYGYTF
TRBV9,TRBJ1-4,.,CASSPQDTAATNEKLFF
TRBV7-2,TRBJ1-2,TRBD1,CASSVPGTGGARYGYTF
TRBV7-2,TRBJ2-7,TRBD2,CASSPLAGVYEQYF
TRBV6-6,TRBJ1-1,.,CATSQGRNTEAFF
TRBV19,TRBJ1-2,.,CASSSRAGFLSYGYTF
TRBV2,TRBJ2-5,.,CASRRETQYF
TRBV29-1,TRBJ1-4,.,CSVESSVVGKLFF
TRBV11-2,TRBJ1-4,.,CASSIRTVGNEKLFF
TRBV27,TRBJ1-2,TRBD1,CASRRQGTAYGYTF
TRBV7-2,TRBJ2-1,TRBD2,CASSSSGSKDEQFF
TRBV5-1,TRBJ2-1,TRBD2,CASSLGGTRSYNEQFF
TRBV5-1,TRBJ2-7,.,CASSLIDSSYEQYF
TRBV15,TRBJ2-7,TRBD1,CATSNRGYEQYF
TRBV4-1,TRBJ1-2,TRBD1,CASSQDPGQGFRGYTF
TRBV7-9,TRBJ1-2,.,CASSFRGNYGYTF
TRBV19,TRBJ2-6,TRBD1,CASRQGGSGANVLTF
TRBV12-3/TRBV12-4,TRBJ2-7,TRBD1,CASSEGQGYEQYF
TRBV9,TRBJ2-3,TRBD2,CASSARAGGSTDTQYF
TRBV4-2,TRBJ2-6,TRBD1,CASSHREGQILSGANVLTF
TRBV4-3,TRBJ2-1,.,CASSHLRERYNEQFF
TRBV18,TRBJ2-7,TRBD2,CASSPSGLAYEQYF
TRBV30,TRBJ1-6,.,CAWSTTPRSPLHF